This T cell receptor beta chain was profiled in a study of blood T cell repertoires in COVID-19. The repertoire was sequenced with immunoSEQ multiplex PCR; TCRdb's copy has only in-frame clones and lacks some. The sample has tens of thousands of clones, 75% to 85% seen once. Trimming pared 7 bases from V and 2 bases from J, leaving 15 bases between. CDR1 is SNHLY and CDR2 is FYNNEI in the germline V gene. This CDR3 is built from 16 residues. The sequence derives from a human donor in a cohort sampled during active COVID-19. The J gene is TRBJ1-6, the V gene TRBV2, with D possibly being TRBD1 (5 bases). Input material: peripheral blood. The CDR3 protein is CASKLRGLTYNSPLHF. The CDR3 DNA sequence: TGTGCCAGCAAACTTAGGGGCTTGACCTATAATTCACCCCTCCACTTT.